The 9 T cell receptor beta chains below were found in one sample sequenced in a study of T cell repertoires in cytomegalovirus infection. TCRdb redid the calling of the reads with MiXCR, one entry per CDR3 protein. The sample has some 680,000 distinct CDR3 sequences, about 40% seen once. The sample consisted of PBMCs. These receptors were obtained from a human donor in good health (CMV status not recorded). Some clones in this sample may be carry-over from other donors' samples.

This clonotype was counted a few times. CDR3 loop: CASSDSGSANSPLHF. The CDR3 region has the DNA TGTGCCAGCAGTGACTCCGGGTCAGCGAATTCACCCCTCCACTTT. This rearrangement joins TRBV25-1 to TRBJ1-6; D gene uncertain. Germline values: CDR1 MGHDK, CDR2 SYGVNS. V lost 3 bases to trimming and J lost 7 bases, with 13 bases between them. This CDR3 is 15 amino acids long.

The chain employs TRBV5-6 and TRBJ1-5; 7 positions match TRBD1. This CDR3 comprises 15 residues. CDR1 SGHDT and CDR2 YYEEEE come from the germline V gene. The trim removed 0 bases at V and 6 bases at J, leaving 6 bases unmatched. The CDR3 reads CASSLEGALSQPQHF. As DNA, the CDR3 is TGTGCCAGCAGCTTGGAGGGGGCCTTATCTCAGCCCCAGCATTTT.

The chain couples TRBV29-1 to TRBJ1-2, with D maybe TRBD1 (5 bases). Trimming cost V 7 bases and J 4 bases, with 22 bases left between them. The CDR3 extends over 15 amino acids. The germline gives CDR1 SQVTM, CDR2 ANQGSEA. CDR3 sequence (DNA): TGCAGCGCGTCCGGGGAGAAACAAAGGGGCTATGGCTACACCTTC. Translated, it gives CSASGEKQRGYGYTF.

This clonotype was seen only a few times. The V and J genes are TRBV12-5 and TRBJ2-5; the D is unclear. Trimming cost V 1 base and J 4 bases, with 4 bases left between them. This CDR3 contains 12 residues. Germline CDR1 and CDR2: LGHNT and FRNRAP. Written as DNA, the CDR3 is TGTGCTAGTGGTTTGGCGATAGAGACCCAGTACTTC. Translated, it gives CASGLAIETQYF.

The rearrangement links TRBV20-1 to TRBJ2-7, with 7 bases aligning to TRBD1. Germline V gene data show CDR1 as DFQATT and CDR2 as SNEGSKA (reference sequence). The CDR3 contains 13 residues. V was pared by 1 base and J by 6 bases, with 6 bases of the junction left unmatched. The CDR3, as DNA: TGCAGTGCTAGAGTCGACAGGGACGGCGAGCAGTACTTC. Translating it yields CSARVDRDGEQYF.

This clonotype occurred a few times. This chain uses TRBV7-2 with TRBJ2-4, with 9 bases aligning to TRBD2. There are 13 residues in the CDR3. Germline lookup yields CDR1 SGHTA and CDR2 FQGNSA. V dropped 7 bases and J dropped 8; count of bases not matched to a gene: 6. The CDR3 is CASTRGGADIQYF. Written as DNA, the CDR3 is TGTGCCAGCACCCGCGGGGGGGCGGACATTCAGTACTTC.

This clonotype has a handful of counts. CDR3 in DNA: TGTGCCAGCAGTCGACCGATCCAGCCCCAGCATTTT. Amino acids: CASSRPIQPQHF. The chain joins TRBV6-2 or TRBV6-3 to TRBJ1-5; the D is unclear. Looked up from germline, CDR1 is MNHEY and CDR2 is SVGEGT. The CDR3 runs 12 residues. The germline V and J ends were trimmed by 5 bases and 7 bases, with 9 bases remaining between them.

This clonotype was seen a few times. The chain joins TRBV7-6 to TRBJ2-1; D remains unclear. The CDR3 sequence is 13 residues long. Germline CDR1 SGHVS, CDR2 FNYEAQ. Trimming shortened V by 5 bases and J by 5 bases, and 10 bases separated the two germline ends. The chain's CDR3 is CASSHRWDNEQFF. In DNA form, the CDR3 reads TGTGCCAGCAGCCACCGGTGGGACAATGAGCAGTTCTTC.

The chain carries TRBV20-1 and TRBJ2-4, with 7 bases aligning to TRBD2. J lost 1 base, V lost 2 bases, and 8 bases had no gene match. The CDR3 length is 16 residues. Per the germline V gene, CDR1 is DFQATT and CDR2 is SNEGSKA (reference sequence). The CDR3 nucleotides read TGCAGTGCTAGACAGGGCGGGGGACGCGCCAAAAACATTCAGTACTTC. Amino acid sequence: CSARQGGGRAKNIQYF.